This T cell receptor beta chain came from a study of blood T cell repertoires in COVID-19. Study context: PBMCs, B-cell-depleted T cells, or T cells were the source of the cDNA or gDNA that made up the material.

Produced via immunoSEQ multiplex PCR; TCRdb's table is partial and in-frame only. This table holds about 180,000 clones, more than 80% found once. This clone has ten or more counts. With 4 bases removed from V and 7 bases from J, the gap between germline ends came to 17 bases. This CDR3 comprises 14 residues. Germline CDR1 and CDR2: MGHRA and YSYEKL. This receptor was identified in a man in his forties who had recovered from COVID-19. The chain joins TRBV4-1 to TRBJ2-7; a possible D gene is TRBD2 (5 bases). The sequencing input was PBMCs or T cells enriched from blood (not recorded which). DNA of the CDR3: TGCGCCAGCAGCCTTACTGTGTTCTCGGGGGAGCAGTACTTC. Translated, it gives CASSLTVFSGEQYF.